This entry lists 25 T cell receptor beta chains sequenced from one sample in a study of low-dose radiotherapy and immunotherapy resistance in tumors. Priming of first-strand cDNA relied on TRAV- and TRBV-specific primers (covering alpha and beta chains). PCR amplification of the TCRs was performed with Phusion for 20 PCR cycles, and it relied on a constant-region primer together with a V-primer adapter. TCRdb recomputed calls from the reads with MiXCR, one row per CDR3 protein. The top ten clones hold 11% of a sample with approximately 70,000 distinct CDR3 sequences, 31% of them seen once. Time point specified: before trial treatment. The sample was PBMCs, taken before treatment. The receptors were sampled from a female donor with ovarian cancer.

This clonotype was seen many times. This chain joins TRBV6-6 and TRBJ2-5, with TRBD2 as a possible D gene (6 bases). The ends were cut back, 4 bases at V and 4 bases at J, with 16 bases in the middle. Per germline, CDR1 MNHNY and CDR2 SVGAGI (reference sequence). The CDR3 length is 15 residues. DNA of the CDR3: TGTGCCAGCAGTTCGCTGAGACTAGGGCCAGAGACCCAGTACTTC. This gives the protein CASSSLRLGPETQYF.

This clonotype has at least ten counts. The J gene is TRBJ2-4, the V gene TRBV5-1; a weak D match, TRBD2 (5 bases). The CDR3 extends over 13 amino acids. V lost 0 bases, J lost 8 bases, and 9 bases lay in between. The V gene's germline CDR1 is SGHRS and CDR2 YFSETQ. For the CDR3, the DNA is TGCGCCAGCAGCTTGGACTGGGGAGACATTCAGTACTTC. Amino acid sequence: CASSLDWGDIQYF. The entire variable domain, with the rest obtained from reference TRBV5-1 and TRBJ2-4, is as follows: KAGVTQTPRYLIKTRGQQVTLSCSPISGHRSVSWYQQTPGQGLQFLFEYFSETQRNKGNFPGRFSGRQFSNSRSEMNVSTLELGDSALYLCASSLDWGDIQYFGAGTRLSVL.

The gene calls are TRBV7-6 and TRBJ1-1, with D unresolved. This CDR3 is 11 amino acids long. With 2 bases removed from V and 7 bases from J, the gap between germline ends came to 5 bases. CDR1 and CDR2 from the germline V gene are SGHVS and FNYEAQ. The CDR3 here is CASSLYGEAFF. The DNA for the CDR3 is TGTGCCAGCAGCTTATACGGTGAAGCTTTCTTT.

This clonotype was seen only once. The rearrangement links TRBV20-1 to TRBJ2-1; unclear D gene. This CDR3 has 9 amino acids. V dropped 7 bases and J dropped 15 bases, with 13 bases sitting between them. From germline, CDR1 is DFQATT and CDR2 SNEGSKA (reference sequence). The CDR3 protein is CSGGPFRFF. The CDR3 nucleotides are TGCAGTGGAGGTCCATTCCGGTTCTTC.

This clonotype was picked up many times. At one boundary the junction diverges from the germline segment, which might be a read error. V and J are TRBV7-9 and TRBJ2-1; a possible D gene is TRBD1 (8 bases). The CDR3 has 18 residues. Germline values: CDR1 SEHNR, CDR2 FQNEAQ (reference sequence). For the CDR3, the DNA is TGTGCCAGCAGGTTAGCGGGTCCCGGGACAGGCTCCTACAATGAGCAGTTCTTC. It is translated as CASRLAGPGTGSYNEQFF.

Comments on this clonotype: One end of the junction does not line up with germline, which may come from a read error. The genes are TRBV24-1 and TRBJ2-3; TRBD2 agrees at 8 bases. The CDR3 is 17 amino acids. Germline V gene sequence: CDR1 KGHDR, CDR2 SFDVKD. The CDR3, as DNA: TGTGCCACCAGTGATCCGGACCGCGGGGGGAACACAGATACGCAGTTTTTT. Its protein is CATSDPDRGGNTDTQFF.

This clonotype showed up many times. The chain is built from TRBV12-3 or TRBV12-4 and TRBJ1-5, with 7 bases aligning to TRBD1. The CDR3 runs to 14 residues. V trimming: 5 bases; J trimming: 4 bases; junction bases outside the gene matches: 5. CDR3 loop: CASSPTGDNQPQHF. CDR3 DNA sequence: TGTGCCAGCAGTCCAACAGGGGATAATCAGCCCCAGCATTTT.

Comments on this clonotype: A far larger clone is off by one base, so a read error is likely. The CDR3 region is CASSSPGQWKRSGNTIYF. CDR3 in DNA: TGTGCCAGCAGTTCCCCGGGACAGTGGAAGAGGAGCGGAAACACCATATATTTT. This chain uses TRBV6-8 with TRBJ1-3, with 7 bases identical to TRBD1. Per germline, CDR1 MNHGY and CDR2 SAAAGT. The CDR3 loop spans 18 amino acids. J lost 4 bases, V lost 4 bases, and 16 bases had no gene match.

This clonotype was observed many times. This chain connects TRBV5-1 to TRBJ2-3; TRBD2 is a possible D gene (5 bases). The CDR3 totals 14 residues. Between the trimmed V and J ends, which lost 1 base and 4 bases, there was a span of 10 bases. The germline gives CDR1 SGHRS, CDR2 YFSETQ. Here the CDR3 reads CASSLTPGADTQYF. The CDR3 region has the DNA TGCGCCAGCAGCTTGACCCCCGGGGCAGATACGCAGTATTTT. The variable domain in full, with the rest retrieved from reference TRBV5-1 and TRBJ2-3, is KAGVTQTPRYLIKTRGQQVTLSCSPISGHRSVSWYQQTPGQGLQFLFEYFSETQRNKGNFPGRFSGRQFSNSRSEMNVSTLELGDSALYLCASSLTPGADTQYFGPGTRLTVL.

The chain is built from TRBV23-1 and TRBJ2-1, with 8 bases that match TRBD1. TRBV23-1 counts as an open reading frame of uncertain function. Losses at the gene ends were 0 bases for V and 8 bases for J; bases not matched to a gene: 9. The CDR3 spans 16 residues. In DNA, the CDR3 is TGCGCCAGCAGTCAATCGTTGGACAGGGTTTTCCATGAGCAGTTCTTC. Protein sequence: CASSQSLDRVFHEQFF.

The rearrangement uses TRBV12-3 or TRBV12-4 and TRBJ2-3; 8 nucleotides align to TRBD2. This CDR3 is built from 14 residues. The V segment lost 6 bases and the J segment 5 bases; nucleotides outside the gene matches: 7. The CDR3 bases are TGTGCCAGCAGGTCCGCGGGGGGCCTAGATACGCAGTATTTT. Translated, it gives CASRSAGGLDTQYF.

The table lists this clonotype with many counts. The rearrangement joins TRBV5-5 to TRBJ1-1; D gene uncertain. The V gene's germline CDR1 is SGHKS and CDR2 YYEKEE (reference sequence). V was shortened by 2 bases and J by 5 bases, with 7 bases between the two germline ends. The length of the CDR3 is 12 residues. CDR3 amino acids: CASSFDRTEAFF. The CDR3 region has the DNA TGTGCCAGCAGCTTCGATCGAACTGAAGCTTTCTTT.

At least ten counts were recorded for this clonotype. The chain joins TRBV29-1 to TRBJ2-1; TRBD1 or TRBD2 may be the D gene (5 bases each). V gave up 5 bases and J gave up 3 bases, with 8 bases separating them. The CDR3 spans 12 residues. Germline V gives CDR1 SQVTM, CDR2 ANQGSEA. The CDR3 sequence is CSVRDDYNEQFF. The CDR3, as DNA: TGCAGCGTTCGGGACGACTACAATGAGCAGTTCTTC.

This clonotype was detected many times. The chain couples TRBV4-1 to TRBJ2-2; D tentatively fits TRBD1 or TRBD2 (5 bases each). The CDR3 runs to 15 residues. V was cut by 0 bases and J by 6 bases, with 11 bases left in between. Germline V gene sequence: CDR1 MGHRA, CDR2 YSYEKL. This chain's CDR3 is CASSQDWPGPGELFF. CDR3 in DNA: TGCGCCAGCAGCCAAGATTGGCCGGGGCCCGGGGAGCTGTTTTTT.

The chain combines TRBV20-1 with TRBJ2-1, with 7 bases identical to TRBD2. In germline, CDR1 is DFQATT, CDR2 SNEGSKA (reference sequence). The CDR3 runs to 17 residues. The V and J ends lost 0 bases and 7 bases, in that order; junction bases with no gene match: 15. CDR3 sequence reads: CSARDSSGLGSINEQFF. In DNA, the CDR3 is TGCAGTGCTAGAGATAGTAGCGGACTAGGGTCTATAAATGAGCAGTTCTTC.

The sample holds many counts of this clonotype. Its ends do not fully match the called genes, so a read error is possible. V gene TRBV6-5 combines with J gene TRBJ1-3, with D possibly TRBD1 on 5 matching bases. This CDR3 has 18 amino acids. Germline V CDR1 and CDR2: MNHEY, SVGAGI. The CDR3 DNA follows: TGTGCCAGCAGCTACTCCATCCGGGCAGGGTCGATTGGAAACACCATATATTTT. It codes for CASSYSIRAGSIGNTIYF.

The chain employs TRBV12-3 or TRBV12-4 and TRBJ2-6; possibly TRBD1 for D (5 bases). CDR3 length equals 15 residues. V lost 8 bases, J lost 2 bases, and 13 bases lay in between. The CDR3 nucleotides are TGTGCCAGCGCAGGGCCCACCCCTGGGGCCAACGTCCTGACTTTC. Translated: CASAGPTPGANVLTF.

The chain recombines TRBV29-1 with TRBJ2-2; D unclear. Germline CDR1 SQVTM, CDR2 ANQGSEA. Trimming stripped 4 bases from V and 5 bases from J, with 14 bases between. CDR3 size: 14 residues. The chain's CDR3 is CSVGPGTATGELFF. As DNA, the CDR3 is TGCAGCGTTGGCCCCGGCACCGCTACCGGGGAGCTGTTTTTT.

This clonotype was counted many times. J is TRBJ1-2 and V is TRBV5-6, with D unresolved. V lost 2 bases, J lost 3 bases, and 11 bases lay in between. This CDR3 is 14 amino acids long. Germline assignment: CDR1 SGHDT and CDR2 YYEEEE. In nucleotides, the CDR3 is TGTGCCAGCAGCTTCGGCGTCGAGGACTATGGCTACACCTTC. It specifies CASSFGVEDYGYTF.

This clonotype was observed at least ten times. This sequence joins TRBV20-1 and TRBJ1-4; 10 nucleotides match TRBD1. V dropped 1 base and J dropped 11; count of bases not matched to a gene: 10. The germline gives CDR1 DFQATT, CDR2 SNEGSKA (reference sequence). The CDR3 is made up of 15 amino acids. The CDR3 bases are TGCAGTGCTAGAGTTGGACAGGGGGATTTCGGGAAACTGTTTTTT. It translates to CSARVGQGDFGKLFF.

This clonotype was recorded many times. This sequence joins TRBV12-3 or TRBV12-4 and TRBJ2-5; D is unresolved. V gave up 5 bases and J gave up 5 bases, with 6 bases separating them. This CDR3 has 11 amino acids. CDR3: CASSVRETQYF. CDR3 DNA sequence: TGTGCCAGCAGTGTTCGGGAGACCCAGTACTTC.

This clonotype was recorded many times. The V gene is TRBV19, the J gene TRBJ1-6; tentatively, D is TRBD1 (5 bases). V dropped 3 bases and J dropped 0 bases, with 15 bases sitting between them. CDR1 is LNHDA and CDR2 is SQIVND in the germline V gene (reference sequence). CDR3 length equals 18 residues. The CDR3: CASSIDGGGSSYNSPLHF. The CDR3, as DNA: TGTGCCAGTAGTATCGATGGCGGGGGTAGCTCCTATAATTCACCCCTCCACTTT.

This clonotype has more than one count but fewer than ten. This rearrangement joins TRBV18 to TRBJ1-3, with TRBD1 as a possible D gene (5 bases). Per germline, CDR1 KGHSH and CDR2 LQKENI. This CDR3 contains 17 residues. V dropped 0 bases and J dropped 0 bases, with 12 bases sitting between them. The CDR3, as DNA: TGTGCCAGCTCACCACCCGGGCGAGGGGACTCTGGAAACACCATATATTTT. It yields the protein CASSPPGRGDSGNTIYF.

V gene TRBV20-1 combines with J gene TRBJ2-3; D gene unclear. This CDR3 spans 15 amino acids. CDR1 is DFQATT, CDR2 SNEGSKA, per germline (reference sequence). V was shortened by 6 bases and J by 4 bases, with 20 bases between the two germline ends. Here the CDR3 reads CSAHQASLGADTQYF. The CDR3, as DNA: TGCAGTGCCCACCAGGCGAGCCTGGGCGCAGATACGCAGTATTTT.

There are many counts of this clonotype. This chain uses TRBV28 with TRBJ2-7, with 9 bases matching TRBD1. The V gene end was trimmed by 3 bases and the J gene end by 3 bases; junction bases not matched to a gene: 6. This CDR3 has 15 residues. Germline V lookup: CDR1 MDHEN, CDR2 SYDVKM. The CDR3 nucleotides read TGTGCCAGCAGTTTTTACGGACAGGGGCTCTACGAGCAGTACTTC. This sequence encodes CASSFYGQGLYEQYF. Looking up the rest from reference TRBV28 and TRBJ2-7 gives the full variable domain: DVKVTQSSRYLVKRTGEKVFLECVQDMDHENMFWYRQDPGLGLRLIYFSYDVKMKEKGDIPEGYSVSREKKERFSLILESASTNQTSMYLCASSFYGQGLYEQYFGPGTRLTVT.